Below, 17 T cell receptor beta chains from the same sample are listed, as sequenced in a study of MAIT cells during Salmonella Paratyphi A infection. Study conclusions and caveats: Infection appeared not to change oligoclonal MAIT cell TRBV usage, which favoured TRBV20 and TRBV6.

TCRdb reprocessed the 5' RACE reads with MiXCR, giving one entry per CDR3 protein. Of some 1,400 distinct CDR3 sequences listed, 52% were seen once; the top ten hold more than 30%. Time point in this sample: before S. Paratyphi A challenge (baseline). The MAIT cell gate was Valpha7.2+ CD161+ T cells, sorted by flow cytometry. These receptors have no known antigen. Sequencing used MAIT cells from blood, obtained at the first sampling point of the challenge study. These receptors all stem from a person aged 18 to 69 who was deliberately infected with Salmonella Paratyphi A in a paratyphoid fever challenge study.

By its share, this clonotype is hyperexpanded (1% or more). This sequence joins TRBV20-1 and TRBJ2-7, with D perhaps TRBD1 or TRBD2 (7 bases each). In germline, CDR1 is DFQATT, CDR2 SNEGSKA (reference sequence). CDR3 length equals 14 residues. Trimming pared 1 base from V and 3 bases from J, leaving 13 bases between. The CDR3 nucleotides read TGCAGTGCTAGAGGGGGAGGGGACAGCTACGAGCAGTACTTC. It specifies CSARGGGDSYEQYF.

The genes are TRBV5-1 and TRBJ2-3; 11 positions match TRBD2. After removal of 3 bases from V and 6 bases from J, the junction contained 9 bases not matched to a gene. Germline V gene sequence: CDR1 SGHRS, CDR2 YFSETQ. This CDR3 region has 16 residues. In DNA, the CDR3 is TGCGCCAGCAGCTGGGTGGCTAGCGGGGGGTTGGATACGCAGTATTTT. It specifies CASSWVASGGLDTQYF.

The chain uses TRBV4-3 and TRBJ2-1; D not certain. V was shortened by 0 bases and J by 10 bases, with 19 bases between the two germline ends. The CDR3 runs to 16 residues. Germline CDR1 reads LGHNA; CDR2 reads YSLEER. The CDR3 bases are TGCGCCAGCAGCCAAGATGTAGAGGAGAAAGGCAGGGAGCAGTTCTTC. Translated: CASSQDVEEKGREQFF.

By sample share, this clonotype is medium-sized. CDR3 coding DNA: TGTGCCAGTAGTATTGGTGAGGGCTCTGGGGCCAACGTCCTGACTTTC. Its translation is CASSIGEGSGANVLTF. The chain uses TRBV19 and TRBJ2-6; the D gene is possibly TRBD2 (5 bases). Trimming removed 3 bases from V and 0 bases from J, with 9 bases in between. Germline-derived CDR1 and CDR2 are LNHDA and SQIVND (reference sequence). There are 16 residues in the CDR3.

The CDR3 DNA is TGTGCCAGCAGTGGACTAGCGGAATACGAGCAGTACTTC. The encoded protein is CASSGLAEYEQYF. V usage is TRBV6-1 and J usage is TRBJ2-7; 9 bases match TRBD2. This CDR3 has 13 amino acids. Looked up from germline, CDR1 is MNHNS and CDR2 is SASEGT. V lost 4 bases to trimming and J lost 4 bases; unmatched junction nucleotides: 2.

Turning to this clonotype: The conserved final phenylalanine or tryptophan is absent from the CDR3, which likely points to a read error. Because the CDR3's place on the DNA is in doubt, the DNA is left out and the CDR3 is given as listed by TCRdb. The rearrangement uses TRBV4-2 and TRBJ2-2; TRBD2, the D gene given by the table, was not confirmed from the DNA. The V gene's germline CDR1 is LGHNA and CDR2 YNFKEQ. Including both end residues, the CDR3 is 16 amino acids long. CDR3 amino acids: CASSQDLDLAAGEMFG.

Of note for this clonotype: Since the CDR3 does not end with the conserved phenylalanine or tryptophan, this likely comes from a read error. Because the CDR3's place on the DNA is in doubt, the DNA is left out and the CDR3 is given as listed by TCRdb. The chain uses TRBV4-2 and TRBJ2-2; the DNA was not used to check the table's D call, TRBD1. Germline V gives CDR1 LGHNA, CDR2 YNFKEQ. Counting both end residues, the CDR3 totals 13 amino acids. This CDR3 is CASSQGEKGERGG.

The chain uses TRBV4-2 and TRBJ2-2; 10 bases are shared with TRBD1. V lost 11 bases, J lost 3 bases, and 0 bases stayed unmatched. Germline CDR1 is LGHNA and CDR2 is YNFKEQ. The CDR3 spans 12 residues. CDR3 region: CAGTGDTGELFF. Here the CDR3 DNA reads TGTGCCGGGACAGGGGACACCGGGGAGCTGTTTTTT.

This clonotype was detected only a few times. V and J are TRBV20-1 and TRBJ2-7, with 9 bases aligning to TRBD1. V lost 1 base and J lost 3; bases outside the gene matches: 1. The CDR3 extends over 13 amino acids. Germline values: CDR1 DFQATT, CDR2 SNEGSKA (reference sequence). As DNA, the CDR3 is TGCAGTGCTAGAGGGGACAGGGACTACGAGCAGTACTTC. This codes for CSARGDRDYEQYF.

Comments on this clonotype: The CDR3 does not end in the conserved phenylalanine or tryptophan, so this is likely a read error. The DNA is omitted, as the CDR3 cannot be located on it reliably, and the CDR3 follows TCRdb's listing. The J gene is TRBJ2-2, the V gene TRBV6-4; TRBD2, as called in the table, went unchecked against the DNA. Including both end residues, the CDR3 is 13 amino acids long. Germline V lookup: CDR1 MRHNA, CDR2 SNTAGT. CDR3 region: CASSDGETGEMFG.

The chain combines TRBV20-1 with TRBJ2-5, with 7 nucleotides matching TRBD2. Germline lookup yields CDR1 DFQATT and CDR2 SNEGSKA (reference sequence). V shed 4 bases, J shed 4 bases, and the junction held 9 bases outside the gene matches. This CDR3 is 14 amino acids long. The CDR3: CSAKAGEPRETQYF. In DNA form, the CDR3 reads TGCAGTGCTAAGGCGGGAGAACCTCGAGAGACCCAGTACTTC.

On this clonotype itself: The conserved final phenylalanine or tryptophan is absent from the CDR3, which likely points to a read error. The DNA is left out, because the CDR3 cannot be placed on it with certainty; the CDR3 is given as TCRdb lists it. The chain joins TRBV20-1 to TRBJ2-2; the table calls TRBD2, which could not be checked here. The length of the CDR3 is 18 amino acids, counting both ends. CDR1 is DFQATT, CDR2 SNEGSKA, per germline (reference sequence). The CDR3 here is CSARDLASGGESTGEMGG.

This clonotype was found many times. The gene calls are TRBV20-1 and TRBJ1-1, with 7 bases identical to TRBD1. CDR1 and CDR2 (germline): DFQATT, SNEGSKA (reference sequence). V lost 2 bases and J lost 3; bases outside the gene matches: 6. There are 14 residues in the CDR3. The CDR3 DNA reads as TGCAGTGCTAGATCGGGCCAGGGGGACACTGAAGCTTTCTTT. Translated, it gives CSARSGQGDTEAFF.

This clonotype was recorded a few times. The rearrangement uses TRBV20-1 and TRBJ2-7; a weak D match, TRBD2 (6 bases). CDR1 DFQATT and CDR2 SNEGSKA come from the germline V gene (reference sequence). V was trimmed by 4 bases and J by 2 bases, leaving 15 bases between them. This CDR3 is 14 amino acids long. CDR3 DNA sequence: TGCAGTGCTACCTCGGAGAGGGAGGCCTACGAGCAGTACTTC. It is translated as CSATSEREAYEQYF.

The chain uses TRBV4-3 and TRBJ2-1; the match to TRBD2 covers 14 bases. With V trimmed by 1 base and J by 7 bases, 0 bases remained unmatched. Per the germline V gene, CDR1 is LGHNA and CDR2 is YSLEER. This CDR3 spans 15 amino acids. The DNA of the CDR3 is TGCGCCAGCAGCCAAGGACTAGCGGGAGGGAATGAGCAGTTCTTC. Translating it yields CASSQGLAGGNEQFF.

This clonotype has ten or more counts. This chain uses TRBV4-3 with TRBJ2-6; D call uncertain. V dropped 0 bases and J dropped 1 base, with 7 bases sitting between them. Germline CDR1 LGHNA, CDR2 YSLEER. The CDR3 sequence is 16 residues long. The CDR3 sequence: CASSQEGSSGANVLTF. The CDR3 nucleotides read TGCGCCAGCAGCCAAGAGGGGTCATCTGGGGCCAACGTCCTGACTTTC.

Concerning this clonotype: This CDR3 is missing its conserved last phenylalanine or tryptophan, likely due to a read error. The DNA is left out, because the CDR3 cannot be placed on it with certainty; the CDR3 is given as TCRdb lists it. The genes are TRBV20-1 and TRBJ1-1; the table gives TRBD1 as D, unverified against the DNA. Germline V gene sequence: CDR1 DFQATT, CDR2 SNEGSKA (reference sequence). Ends included, the CDR3 has 12 residues. CDR3 sequence: CSARTGDTEELG.